The clone carrying this T cell receptor beta chain was picked up many times. Its antigen is still unknown. This entry comes from a study of CD8 T cells in ankylosing spondylitis. Points from the study as a whole: As reported, disease-linked clones showed significant enrichment in matched ankylosing spondylitis synovial fluid.

CDR3 length: 12 amino acids. Per germline, CDR1 SGDLS and CDR2 YYNGEE. V was trimmed by 3 bases and J by 7 bases, leaving 10 bases between them. Libraries of TCR beta came from quantitative 5'-RACE with molecular barcodes. Using its own MiXCR run on the 5' RACE reads, TCRdb lists one record per CDR3 protein. The sample yields roughly 42,000 distinct CDR3 sequences, 2.7% seen once. The V gene is TRBV9, the J gene TRBJ2-5; maybe TRBD1 (5 bases). Sequences were obtained from blood, either unsorted or a sorted T cell fraction (not recorded which). The TCR sequence derives from a male donor with ankylosing spondylitis or in good health (not recorded which). The CDR3 loop is CASSGGAGTQYF. CDR3 sequence (DNA): TGTGCCAGCAGCGGGGGCGCAGGGACCCAGTACTTC.